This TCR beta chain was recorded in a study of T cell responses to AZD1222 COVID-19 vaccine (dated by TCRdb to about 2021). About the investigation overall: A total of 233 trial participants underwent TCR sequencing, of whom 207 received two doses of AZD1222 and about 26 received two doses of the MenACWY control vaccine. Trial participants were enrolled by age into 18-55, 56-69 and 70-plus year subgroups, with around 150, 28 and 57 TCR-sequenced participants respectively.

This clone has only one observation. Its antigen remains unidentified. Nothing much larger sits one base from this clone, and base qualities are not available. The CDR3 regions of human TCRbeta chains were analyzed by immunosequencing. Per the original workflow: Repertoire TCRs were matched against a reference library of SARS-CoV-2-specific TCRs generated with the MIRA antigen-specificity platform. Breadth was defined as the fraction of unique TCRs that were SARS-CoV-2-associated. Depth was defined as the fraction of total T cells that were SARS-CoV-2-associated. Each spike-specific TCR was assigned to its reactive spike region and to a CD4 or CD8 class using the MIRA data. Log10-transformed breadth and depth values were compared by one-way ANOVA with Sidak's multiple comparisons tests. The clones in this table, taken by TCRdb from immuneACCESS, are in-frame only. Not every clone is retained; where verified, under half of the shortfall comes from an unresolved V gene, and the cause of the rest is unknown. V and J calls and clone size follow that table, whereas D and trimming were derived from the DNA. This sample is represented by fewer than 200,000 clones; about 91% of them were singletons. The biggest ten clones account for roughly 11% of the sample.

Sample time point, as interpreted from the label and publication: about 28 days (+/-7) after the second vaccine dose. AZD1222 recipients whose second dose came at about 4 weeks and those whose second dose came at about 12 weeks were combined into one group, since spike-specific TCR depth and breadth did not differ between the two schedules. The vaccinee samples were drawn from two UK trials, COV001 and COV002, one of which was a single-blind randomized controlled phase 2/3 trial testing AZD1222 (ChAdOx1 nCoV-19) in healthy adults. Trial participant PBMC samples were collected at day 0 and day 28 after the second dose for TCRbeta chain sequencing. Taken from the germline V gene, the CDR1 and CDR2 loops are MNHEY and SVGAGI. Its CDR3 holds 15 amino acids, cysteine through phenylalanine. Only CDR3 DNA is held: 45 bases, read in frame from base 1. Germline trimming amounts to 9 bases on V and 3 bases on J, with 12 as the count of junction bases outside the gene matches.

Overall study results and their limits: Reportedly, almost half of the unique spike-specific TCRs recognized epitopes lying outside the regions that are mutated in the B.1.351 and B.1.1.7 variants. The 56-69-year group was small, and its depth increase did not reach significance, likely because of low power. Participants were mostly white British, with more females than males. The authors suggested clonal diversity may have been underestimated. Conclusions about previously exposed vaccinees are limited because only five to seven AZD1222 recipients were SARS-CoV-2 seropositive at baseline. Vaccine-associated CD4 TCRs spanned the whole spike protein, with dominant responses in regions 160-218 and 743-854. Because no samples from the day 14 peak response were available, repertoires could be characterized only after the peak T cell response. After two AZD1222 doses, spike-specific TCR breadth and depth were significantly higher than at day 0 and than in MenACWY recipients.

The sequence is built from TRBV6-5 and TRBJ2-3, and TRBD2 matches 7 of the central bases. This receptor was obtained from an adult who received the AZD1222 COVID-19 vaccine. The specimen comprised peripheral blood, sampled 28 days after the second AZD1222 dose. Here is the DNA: TGTGCCAGTAGAGGGCTAGCGGTCGGGACAGATACGCAGTATTTT. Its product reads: CASRGLAVGTDTQYF.